This T cell receptor beta chain was observed in a study of blood T cell repertoires in COVID-19. Study-wide context: Sites across the United States, Italy and Spain contributed samples from acute and convalescent COVID-19. Sources were T cells, B-cell-depleted T cells, or PBMCs; the material itself was cDNA or gDNA.

The authors' processing: Amplification of reference gene primers provided the estimated nucleated cell counts. Profiled with immunoSEQ multiplex PCR; TCRdb holds only in-frame clones, not every one. V and J calls plus clone size are reproduced from that table; the DNA served to infer D and trimming. The sample comprises some 110,000 clones, 92% of which are singletons, and just over 2% rests with the top ten. Followed longitudinally, the Seattle patients had been enrolled during active infection. This sequence originates from a man in his fifties with COVID-19, enrolled during active disease. Material for sequencing was peripheral blood.

DNA of the CDR3: TGTGCCAGCAGTTACGCTAGCGGTTCGTATGAGCAGTTCTTC. It specifies CASSYASGSYEQFF. This sequence joins TRBV6-5 and TRBJ2-1; 7 bases are a match to TRBD2. CDR3 length: 14 residues. Germline loops: CDR1 MNHEY, CDR2 SVGAGI. With 2 bases clipped from V and 8 bases from J, the junction kept 6 bases outside the gene matches.